The text below deals with one T cell receptor (beta chain). Its antigen is still unknown. The junction departs from the called germline gene at one end, perhaps through a read error. The CDR3 sequence holds 16 residues, the cysteine and phenylalanine included. Only CDR3 DNA remains: 48 bases, in frame from the first base. CDR1 LNHNV and CDR2 YYDKDF are derived from the germline V gene (reference sequence). Only healthy Caucasian donors were included. Three pairs of female monozygotic twins, all aged about 18 to 29 years, made up the twin cohort. Positive isolation kits from Invitrogen were used to isolate CD4+ and CD8+ T cell populations. These data belong to a study of identical twins (dated by TCRdb to 2015 to 2016). Describing the broader study: TCR alpha and beta repertoires from monozygotic twins, unrelated adults of various ages and cord blood were deep-sequenced to test whether fetal clonotypes persist. To rule out contamination, the twin experiments were replicated at different times with different library preparation protocols. Summary of the overall study and its limitations: Out-of-frame TCR alpha sequences shared between twins showed an excess of low generation-probability sequences compared with coincidental sharing between unrelated individuals. Conclusions relied on cross-sectional statistical analysis, since the same donors could not be followed over many years. Abundant cord blood beta clonotypes had fewer insertions, young adult naive repertoires showed a similar but weaker trend, and memory repertoires showed no such trend. Excess twin sharing in beta out-of-frame sequences was weaker because fewer shared sequences lowered the signal-to-noise ratio. Invariant T cells such as MAIT and iNKT could partly confound zero-insertion analyses, although diverse VJ usage argued against such confounding for most clonotypes. In monozygotic twins, recombination models systematically underestimated out-of-frame TCR alpha sharing, but the models matched the sharing seen between unrelated individuals.

The receptor library was made with 5' RACE. The sequencer listed for this sample is Illumina HiSeq 2000. Template switching introduced a universal primer binding site; the final cDNA contained a unique molecular identifier, enabling accurate counting of TCR cDNA molecules. Specific primers in the conserved constant-segment region were used to synthesize first-strand cDNA for TCR alpha and beta chains. To control for contamination, every cDNA library carried two barcodes: a SMART-Mk sample barcode plus Illumina barcodes. TruSeq adapter sequences and Illumina sample barcodes were added in two successive PCR steps. TCR alpha and beta cDNA libraries were sequenced on the Illumina HiSeq platform with custom primers. In the source study's methods: Raw reads were processed with MiGEC to extract unique molecular identifiers, and MiXCR was used to determine CDR3 positions. Recombination models were inferred per individual with the repgenHMM and IGoR tools using an EM algorithm. The analysis of shared clonotypes was done with the tcR package in R, with sharing normalized by the product of cloneset sizes. To study raw recombination free of thymic and clonal selection effects, out-of-frame nonproductive sequences were analyzed. The public sequencing data were trimmed at Q25 with fastp and processed into clonotypes with MiXCR by TCRdb, which kept only in-frame beta chains. CDR3 protein sequences are deduplicated, and each keeps its most common genes and DNA. The V and J calls follow TCRdb's processing rather than the paper's. This sample lists over 500,000 distinct CDR3 sequences; 20% to 25% were detected once. Around 0.9% of the sample is held by the ten biggest clonotypes.

These records were also assigned to another study, of T cells expressing NK-cell markers. As the second paper documents: In sorted CD3+CD56+NKG2C+, CD3+CD56+NKG2C- and CD3+CD56-NKG2C+ T-cell subsets from 8 or 9 donors, TCR beta-chain repertoires were profiled. Of the eight sequenced donors, seven were found to be HCMV-seropositive and one was found to be HCMV-seronegative. To restrict sorting to alphabetaTCR-expressing T cells, an anti-gammadeltaTCR antibody was added in several experiments. In 6 or 7 donors, the dominant CD3+CD56+NKG2C+ clonotypes ranked among the top 10 CD8+ clonotypes, making up about 1.0-7.5% of CD8+ T cells. Those dominant clonotypes were again the most abundant among CD3+CD56-NKG2C+ cells in a handful of donors, at about 25-60.1%. Whether the expanded NKG2C-expressing T cell clones were specific for HCMV antigens was left unclear. The study sequenced eight donors, all healthy volunteers chosen at random: three men and five women. A commercial ELISA kit detecting HCMV-specific IgG in serum was used to determine HCMV serostatus. MIGEC handled demultiplexing of the reads and grouping by UMI, while MiTCR was used to assemble and quantify clonotypes. Only TCR cDNA sequences supported by at least two reads were kept to exclude erroneous sequences. Downstream repertoire analysis used the tcR package, and clonotypes were matched across fractions by CDR3 nucleotide sequence plus V segment. Antigen specificity was annotated against VDJdb with VDJmatch, allowing one amino acid substitution in CDR3.

Material for sequencing was CD4+ T cells sorted from blood. The TCR comes from a woman younger than 30 in good health. The chain was built from TRBV15 and TRBJ2-3; the D gene is perhaps TRBD2, on 6 matching bases. The base sequence is TGTGCCACCAGCAGAAACCCTCTAGCGCCCTTGGATATGCAGTATTTT. Its coded protein is CATSRNPLAPLDMQYF.